The source of this TCR beta chain is a study of shared clonotypes between healthy human individuals. Study conclusions and caveats: The expectation was that sequencing depth would affect clonotype sharing among donors.

Adult donors, all healthy and HIV-negative, had no recent acute infections or vaccinations. All participating donors were Caucasian adults from Nashville, Tennessee. Original handling: Filtering differed for immunoSEQ, which gave only junction sequences without quality scores. The data were produced by immunoSEQ multiplex PCR, yet TCRdb's version contains in-frame clones alone and is incomplete. V, J and clone size reflect that table, while D and trimming were determined from the DNA. The sample has about 480,000 clones; over 75% are singletons. Germline-derived CDR1 and CDR2 are SGHVS and FNYEAQ. The CDR3 is 13 residues long. V lost 2 bases to trimming and J lost 3 bases, with 8 bases between them. Comment on this clone: Its antigen is currently unknown.

Sequencing was done on a sample of PBMCs. The V and J genes are TRBV7-6 and TRBJ2-7; D remains unclear. The clonotype originates from a woman aged 40 to 55 in good health. Some clones in this sample may be carry-over from other donors' samples. The CDR3 sequence: CASSLSVSYEQYF. The CDR3 nucleotides are TGTGCCAGCAGCTTATCCGTCAGCTACGAGCAGTACTTC. The full variable domain, its missing parts supplied by reference TRBV7-6 and TRBJ2-7, is GAGVSQSPRYKVTKRGQDVALRCDPISGHVSLYWYRQALGQGPEFLTYFNYEAQQDKSGLPNDRFSAERPEGSISTLTIQRTEQRDSAMYRCASSLSVSYEQYFGPGTRLTVT.